This note documents a single T cell receptor beta chain sequence. The time point here: pre-sensitization, week 0. Indicated treatment: therapeutic diphenylcyclopropenone sensitization with weekly scalp DPC. Blood was collected ahead of every patch test applied. These data belong to a study of human T cells and chemical hapten exposure. About the study: Diphenylcyclopropenone was administered weekly to the scalp of patients throughout the roughly 23-week study. Patch tests put 0.01% DPC on the upper back, and the results were checked at 6 days.

This CDR3 contains 16 residues. V dropped 6 bases and J dropped 6; count of bases not matched to a gene: 9. Germline CDR1 reads MGHDK; CDR2 reads SYGVNS. TCRdb re-derived calls from the RACE reads in MiXCR, one entry per CDR3 protein. The sample gives around 380,000 distinct CDR3 sequences, approximately 5% of which show up once; 7% to 10% is in the top ten. This receptor was identified in a woman aged 18-35 years with alopecia areata. Some clones in this sample may be carry-over from other donors' samples. Sequences were derived from whole blood, sampled in connection with sensitization to the hapten diphenylcyclopropenone (DPC). V gene TRBV25-1 combines with J gene TRBJ1-4; 11 bases map to TRBD1. CDR3 DNA sequence: TGTGCCAGCAGGGAGCCCTTGGGACAGGGGGATGAAAAACTGTTTTTT. It encodes CASREPLGQGDEKLFF.